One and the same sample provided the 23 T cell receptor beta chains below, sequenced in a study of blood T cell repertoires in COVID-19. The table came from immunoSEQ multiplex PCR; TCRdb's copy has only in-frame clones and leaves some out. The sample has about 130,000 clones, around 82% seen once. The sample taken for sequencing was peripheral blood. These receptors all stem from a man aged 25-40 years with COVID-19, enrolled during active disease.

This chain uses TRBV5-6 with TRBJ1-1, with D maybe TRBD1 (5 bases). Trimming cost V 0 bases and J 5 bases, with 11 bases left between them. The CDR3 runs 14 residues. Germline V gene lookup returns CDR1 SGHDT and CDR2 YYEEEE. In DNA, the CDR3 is TGTGCCAGCAGCTTGGGCAACAGGCGGACTGAAGCTTTCTTT. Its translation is CASSLGNRRTEAFF.

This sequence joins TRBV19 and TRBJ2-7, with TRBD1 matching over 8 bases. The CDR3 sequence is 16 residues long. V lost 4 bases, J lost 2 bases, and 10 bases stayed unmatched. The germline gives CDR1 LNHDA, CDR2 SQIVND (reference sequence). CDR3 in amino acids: CASSTGGRFNTYEQYF. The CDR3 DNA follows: TGTGCCAGTAGTACAGGGGGCCGATTCAATACCTACGAGCAGTACTTC.

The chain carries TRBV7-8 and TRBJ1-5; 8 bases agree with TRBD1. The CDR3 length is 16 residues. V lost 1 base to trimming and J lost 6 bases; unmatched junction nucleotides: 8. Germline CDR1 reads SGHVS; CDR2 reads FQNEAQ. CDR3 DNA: TGTGCCAGCAGCTTAGGGAGGGGGACAGGCGGTCAGCCCCAGCATTTT. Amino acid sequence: CASSLGRGTGGQPQHF.

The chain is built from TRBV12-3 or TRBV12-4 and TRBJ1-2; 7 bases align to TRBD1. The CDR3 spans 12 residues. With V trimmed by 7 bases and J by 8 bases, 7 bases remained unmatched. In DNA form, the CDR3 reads TGTGCCAGCACCCGACAGGGAGAAGGCTACACCTTC. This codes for CASTRQGEGYTF.

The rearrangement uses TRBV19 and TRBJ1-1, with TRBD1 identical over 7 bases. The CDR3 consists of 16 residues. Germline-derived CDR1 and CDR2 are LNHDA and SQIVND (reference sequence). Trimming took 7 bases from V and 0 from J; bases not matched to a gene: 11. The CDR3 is CASKLGGGSMNTEAFF. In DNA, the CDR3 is TGTGCCAGTAAGTTAGGAGGGGGCTCCATGAACACTGAAGCTTTCTTT.

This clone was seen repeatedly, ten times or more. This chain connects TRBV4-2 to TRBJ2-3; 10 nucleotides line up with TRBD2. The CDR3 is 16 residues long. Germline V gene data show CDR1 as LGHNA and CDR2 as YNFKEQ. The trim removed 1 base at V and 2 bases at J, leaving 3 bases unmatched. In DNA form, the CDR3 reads TGTGCCAGCAGCCAAGGGACTAGCGGCCACACAGATACGCAGTATTTT. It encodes CASSQGTSGHTDTQYF.

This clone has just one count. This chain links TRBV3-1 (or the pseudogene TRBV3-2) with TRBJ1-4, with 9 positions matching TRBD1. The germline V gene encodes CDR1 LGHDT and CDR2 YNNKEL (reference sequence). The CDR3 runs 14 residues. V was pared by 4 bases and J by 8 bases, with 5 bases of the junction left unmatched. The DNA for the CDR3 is TGTGCCAGCAGCCTCGGACAGGGGCGGGAAAAACTGTTTTTT. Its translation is CASSLGQGREKLFF.

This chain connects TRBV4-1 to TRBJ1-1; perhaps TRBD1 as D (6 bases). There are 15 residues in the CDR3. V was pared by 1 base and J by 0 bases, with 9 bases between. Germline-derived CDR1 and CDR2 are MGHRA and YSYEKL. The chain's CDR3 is CASSQVGQMNTEAFF. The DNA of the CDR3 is TGCGCCAGCAGCCAAGTCGGACAGATGAACACTGAAGCTTTCTTT.

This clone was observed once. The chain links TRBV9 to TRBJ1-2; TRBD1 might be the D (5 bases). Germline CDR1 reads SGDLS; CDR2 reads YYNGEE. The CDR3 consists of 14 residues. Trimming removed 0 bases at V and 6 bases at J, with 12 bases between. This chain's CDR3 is CASSVAGGTHGYTF. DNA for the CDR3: TGTGCCAGCAGCGTAGCGGGGGGGACCCATGGCTACACCTTC.

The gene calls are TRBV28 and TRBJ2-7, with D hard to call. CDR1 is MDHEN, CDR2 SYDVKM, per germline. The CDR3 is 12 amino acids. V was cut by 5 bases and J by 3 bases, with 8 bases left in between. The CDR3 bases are TGTGCCAGCAGTCCCAGGATCTACGAGCAGTACTTC. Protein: CASSPRIYEQYF.

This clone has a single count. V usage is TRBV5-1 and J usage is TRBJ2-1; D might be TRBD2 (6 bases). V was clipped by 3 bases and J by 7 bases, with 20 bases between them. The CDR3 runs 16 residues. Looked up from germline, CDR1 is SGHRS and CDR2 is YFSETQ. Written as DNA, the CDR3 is TGCGCCAGCAGCTCCTTAGCGGTCGGGGTGCTGAATGAGCAGTTCTTC. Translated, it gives CASSSLAVGVLNEQFF.

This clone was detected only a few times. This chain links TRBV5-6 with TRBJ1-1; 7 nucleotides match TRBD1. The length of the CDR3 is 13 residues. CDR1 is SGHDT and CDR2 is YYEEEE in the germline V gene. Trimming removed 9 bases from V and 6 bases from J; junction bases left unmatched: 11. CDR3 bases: TGTGCCACCTCACAGGGGTCTATGGCTGAAGCTTTCTTT. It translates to CATSQGSMAEAFF. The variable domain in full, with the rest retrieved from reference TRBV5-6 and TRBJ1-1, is DAGVTQSPTHLIKTRGQQVTLRCSPKSGHDTVSWYQQALGQGPQFIFQYYEEEERQRGNFPDRFSGHQFPNYSSELNVNALLLGDSALYLCATSQGSMAEAFFGQGTRLTVV.

This CDR3 is CASSNRQGDSPYEQYF. In nucleotides, the CDR3 is TGTGCCAGCAGCAACCGACAGGGGGATTCCCCCTACGAGCAGTACTTC. The chain employs TRBV9 and TRBJ2-7; 9 bases match TRBD1. The trim removed 4 bases at V and 2 bases at J, leaving 10 bases unmatched. The CDR3 consists of 16 residues. Germline assignment: CDR1 SGDLS and CDR2 YYNGEE.

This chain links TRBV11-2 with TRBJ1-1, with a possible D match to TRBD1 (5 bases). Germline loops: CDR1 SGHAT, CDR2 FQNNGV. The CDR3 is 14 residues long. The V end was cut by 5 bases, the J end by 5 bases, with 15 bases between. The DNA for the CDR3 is TGTGCCAGCAGCCTCCGCGGGGCCGGAACTGAAGCTTTCTTT. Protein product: CASSLRGAGTEAFF.

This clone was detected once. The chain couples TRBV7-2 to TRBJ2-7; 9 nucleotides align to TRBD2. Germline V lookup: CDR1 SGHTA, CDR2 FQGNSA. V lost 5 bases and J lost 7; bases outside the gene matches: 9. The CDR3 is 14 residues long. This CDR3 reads CASSIQRGAAEQYF. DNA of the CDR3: TGTGCCAGCAGCATCCAGCGGGGGGCGGCAGAGCAGTACTTC.

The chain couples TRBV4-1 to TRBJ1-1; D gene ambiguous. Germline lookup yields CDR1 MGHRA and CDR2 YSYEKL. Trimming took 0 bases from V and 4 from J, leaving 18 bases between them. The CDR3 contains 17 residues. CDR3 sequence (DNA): TGCGCCAGCAGCCAAGACCCCGTCGGGGAGAGGATCACTGAAGCTTTCTTT. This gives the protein CASSQDPVGERITEAFF.

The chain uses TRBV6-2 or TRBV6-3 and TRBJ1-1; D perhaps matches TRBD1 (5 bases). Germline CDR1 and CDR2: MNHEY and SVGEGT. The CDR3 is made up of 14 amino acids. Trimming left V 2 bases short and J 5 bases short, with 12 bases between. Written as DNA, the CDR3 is TGTGCCAGCAGTTACGTCGTCGGGGGGACTGAAGCTTTCTTT. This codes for CASSYVVGGTEAFF.

The CDR3, as DNA: TGTGCCATCAGTGAGTCCCCGACACCGAACTATGGCTACACCTTC. It codes for CAISESPTPNYGYTF. The chain couples TRBV10-3 to TRBJ1-2; D remains ambiguous. V lost 0 bases and J 2 bases, leaving 10 bases between the germline ends. The CDR3 is 15 amino acids. In germline, CDR1 is ENHRY, CDR2 SYGVKD.

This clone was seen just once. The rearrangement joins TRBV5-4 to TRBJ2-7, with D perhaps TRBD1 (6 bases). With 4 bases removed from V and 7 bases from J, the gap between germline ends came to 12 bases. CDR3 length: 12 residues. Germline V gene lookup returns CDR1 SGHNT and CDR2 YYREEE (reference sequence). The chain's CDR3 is CASSPTRGEQYF. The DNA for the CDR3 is TGTGCCAGCAGCCCGACCAGGGGAGAGCAGTACTTC.

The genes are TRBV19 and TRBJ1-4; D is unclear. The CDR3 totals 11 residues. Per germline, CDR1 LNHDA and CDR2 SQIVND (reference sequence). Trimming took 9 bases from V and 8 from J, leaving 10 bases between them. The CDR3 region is CARRGREKLFF. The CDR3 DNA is TGTGCCAGGCGGGGAAGAGAAAAACTGTTTTTT.

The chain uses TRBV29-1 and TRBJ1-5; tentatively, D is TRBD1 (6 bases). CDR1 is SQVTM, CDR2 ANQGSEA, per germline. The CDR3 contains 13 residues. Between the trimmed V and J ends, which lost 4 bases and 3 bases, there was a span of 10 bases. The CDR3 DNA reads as TGCAGCGTTGCTCGGGACACCAATCAGCCCCAGCATTTT. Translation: CSVARDTNQPQHF.

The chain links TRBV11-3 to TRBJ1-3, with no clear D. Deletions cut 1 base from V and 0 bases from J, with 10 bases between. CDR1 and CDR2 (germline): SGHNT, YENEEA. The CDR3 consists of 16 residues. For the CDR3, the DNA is TGTGCCAGCAGCTTAGCCGCAGGTAGCTCTGGAAACACCATATATTTT. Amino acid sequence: CASSLAAGSSGNTIYF.

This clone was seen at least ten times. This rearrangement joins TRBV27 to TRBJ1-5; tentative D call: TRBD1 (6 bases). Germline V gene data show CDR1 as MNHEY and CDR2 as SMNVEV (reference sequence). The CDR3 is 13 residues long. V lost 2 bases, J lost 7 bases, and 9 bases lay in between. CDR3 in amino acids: CASSLKGGQPQHF. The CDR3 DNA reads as TGTGCCAGCAGTTTAAAGGGGGGGCAGCCCCAGCATTTT.